Sequencing of this T cell receptor (beta chain) was carried out in a study of technical replicates of blood from a handful of donors. Losses at the gene ends were 6 bases for V and 6 bases for J; bases not matched to a gene: 7. Germline loops: CDR1 LNHDA, CDR2 SQIVND (reference sequence). The CDR3 spans 14 residues. The table came from immunoSEQ multiplex PCR; TCRdb's copy has only in-frame clones and leaves some out. This sample carries tens of thousands of clones, roughly 90% of them seen once, and the ten largest clones take about 4.6%. The sequenced material came from PBMCs. This chain joins TRBV19 and TRBJ2-2, with TRBD2 matching over 7 bases. This TCR was sampled from a human donor in good health. Some clones in this sample may be carry-over from other donors' samples. CDR3 residues: CASSGGFRPGELFF. DNA for the CDR3: TGTGCCAGTAGCGGGGGGTTCAGGCCCGGGGAGCTGTTTTTT. Looking up the rest from reference TRBV19 and TRBJ2-2 gives the full variable domain: DGGITQSPKYLFRKEGQNVTLSCEQNLNHDAMYWYRQDPGQGLRLIYYSQIVNDFQKGDIAEGYSVSREKKESFPLTVTSAQKNPTAFYLCASSGGFRPGELFFGEGSRLTVL.